This T cell receptor beta chain emerged from a study of patients and donors after allogeneic stem cell transplantation. This CDR3 has 15 amino acids. Germline CDR1 LNHNV, CDR2 YYDKDF (reference sequence). Germline trimming cut 3 bases from V and 7 bases from J; bases unmatched to any gene: 5. MiXCR was run by TCRdb on the RT-PCR reads, yielding one entry per CDR3 protein. The sample yields some 160,000 distinct CDR3 sequences, 24% seen once. A few counts support this clonotype. Sequencing input: blood, either unsorted or a sorted T cell fraction (not recorded which). The gene calls are TRBV15 and TRBJ1-4, with TRBD1 matching over 10 bases. The TCR originated in a human donor who was either an allogeneic HSCT recipient or a stem cell or donor lymphocyte infusion donor (not recorded which). It is not recorded whose cells these are; they may come from a transplant donor. The CDR3, as DNA: TGTGCCACCAGCAGCTGGGACAGGGGAGGTGAAAAACTGTTTTTT. The encoded protein is CATSSWDRGGEKLFF.